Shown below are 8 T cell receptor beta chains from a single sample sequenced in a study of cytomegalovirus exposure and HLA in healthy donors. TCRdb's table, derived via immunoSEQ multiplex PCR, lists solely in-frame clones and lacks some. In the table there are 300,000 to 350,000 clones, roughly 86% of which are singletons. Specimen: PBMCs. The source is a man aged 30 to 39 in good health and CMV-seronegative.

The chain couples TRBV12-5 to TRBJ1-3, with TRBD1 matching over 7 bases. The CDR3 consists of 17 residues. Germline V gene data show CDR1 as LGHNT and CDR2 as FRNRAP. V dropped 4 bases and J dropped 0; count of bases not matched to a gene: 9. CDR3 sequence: CASGSATGKISGNTIYF. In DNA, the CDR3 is TGTGCTAGTGGTTCCGCGACAGGGAAGATCTCTGGAAACACCATATATTTT. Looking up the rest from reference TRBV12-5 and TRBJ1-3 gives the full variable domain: DARVTQTPRHKVTEMGQEVTMRCQPILGHNTVFWYRQTMMQGLELLAYFRNRAPLDDSGMPKDRFSAEMPDATLATLKIQPSEPRDSAVYFCASGSATGKISGNTIYFGEGSWLTVV.

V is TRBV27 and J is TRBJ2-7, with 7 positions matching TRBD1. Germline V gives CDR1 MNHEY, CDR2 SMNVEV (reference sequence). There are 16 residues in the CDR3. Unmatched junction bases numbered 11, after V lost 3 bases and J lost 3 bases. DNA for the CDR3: TGTGCCAGCAGTTTCTCTAGACAGGGTTTGGACTACGAGCAGTACTTC. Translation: CASSFSRQGLDYEQYF.

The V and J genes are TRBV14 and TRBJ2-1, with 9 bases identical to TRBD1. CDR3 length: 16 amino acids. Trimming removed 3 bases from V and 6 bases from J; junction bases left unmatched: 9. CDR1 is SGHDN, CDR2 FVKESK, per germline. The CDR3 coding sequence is TGTGCCAGCAGCCAGATCGGACAGGGGTTTACCAATGAGCAGTTCTTC. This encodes CASSQIGQGFTNEQFF. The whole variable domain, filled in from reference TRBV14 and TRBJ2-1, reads EAGVTQFPSHSVIEKGQTVTLRCDPISGHDNLYWYRRVMGKEIKFLLHFVKESKQDESGMPNNRFLAERTGGTYSTLKVQPAELEDSGVYFCASSQIGQGFTNEQFFGPGTRLTVL.

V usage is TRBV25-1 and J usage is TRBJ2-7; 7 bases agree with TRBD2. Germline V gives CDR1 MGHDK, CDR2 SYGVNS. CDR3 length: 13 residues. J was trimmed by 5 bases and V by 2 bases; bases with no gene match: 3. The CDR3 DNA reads TGTGCCAGCAGTGAAGGAGGGAGGGACGAGCAGTACTTC. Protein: CASSEGGRDEQYF.

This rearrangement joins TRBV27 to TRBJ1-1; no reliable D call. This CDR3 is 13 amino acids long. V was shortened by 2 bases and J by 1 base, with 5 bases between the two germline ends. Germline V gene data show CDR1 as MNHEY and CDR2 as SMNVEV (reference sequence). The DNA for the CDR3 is TGTGCCAGCAGTTTAGCCAGGAACACTGAAGCTTTCTTT. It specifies CASSLARNTEAFF.

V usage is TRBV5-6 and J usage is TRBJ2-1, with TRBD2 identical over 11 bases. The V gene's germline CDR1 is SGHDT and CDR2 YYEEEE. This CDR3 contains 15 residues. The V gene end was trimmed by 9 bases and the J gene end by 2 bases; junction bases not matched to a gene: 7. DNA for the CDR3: TGTGCCACCGGGATTAGCGGGGGGGCCTACAATGAGCAGTTCTTC. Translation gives CATGISGGAYNEQFF.

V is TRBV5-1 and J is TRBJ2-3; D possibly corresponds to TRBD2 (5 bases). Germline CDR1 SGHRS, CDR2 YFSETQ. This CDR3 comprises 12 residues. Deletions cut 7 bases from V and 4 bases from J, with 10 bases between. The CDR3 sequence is CASSDSPDTQYF. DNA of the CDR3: TGCGCCAGCTCGGACTCTCCAGATACGCAGTATTTT.

CDR3 in DNA: TGTGCCAGCAGACCGAGATCACCGCTCTATGGCTACACCTTC. Translated, it gives CASRPRSPLYGYTF. This chain joins TRBV6-6 and TRBJ1-2; D not resolved. This CDR3 contains 14 residues. Trimming cost V 6 bases and J 4 bases, with 15 bases left between them. The V gene's germline CDR1 is MNHNY and CDR2 SVGAGI (reference sequence).